Shown below are 27 T cell receptor beta chains from a single sample sequenced in a study of T cell repertoires in cytomegalovirus infection. MiXCR was run by TCRdb on the reads, yielding one entry per CDR3 protein. This repertoire shows some 400,000 distinct CDR3 sequences, about a sixth found once; its top ten account for 8.7%. Sequenced material: PBMCs. These receptors all come from a human donor in good health (CMV status not recorded). Some clones in this sample may be carry-over from other donors' samples.

This chain joins TRBV20-1 and TRBJ2-7, with 10 bases that match TRBD2. V shed 3 bases and J 1 base; nucleotides not matched to a gene: 15. CDR1 and CDR2 from the germline V gene are DFQATT and SNEGSKA (reference sequence). The CDR3 loop spans 18 amino acids. CDR3 sequence reads: CSARSVGWSGRGSYEQYF. CDR3 bases: TGCAGTGCTAGGAGCGTGGGGTGGAGCGGGAGGGGGTCCTACGAGCAGTACTTC.

This clonotype showed up just a few times. J is TRBJ1-2 and V is TRBV2, with D possibly matching TRBD1 (6 bases). Germline V gene data show CDR1 as SNHLY and CDR2 as FYNNEI. V lost 8 bases to trimming and J lost 0 bases, with 10 bases between them. CDR3 size: 13 residues. The CDR3 is CASAGEANYGYTF. In DNA, the CDR3 is TGTGCCAGCGCAGGGGAGGCTAACTATGGCTACACCTTC.

The V gene is TRBV5-1, the J gene TRBJ2-3, with no clear D. CDR1 SGHRS and CDR2 YFSETQ come from the germline V gene. The V gene lost 9 bases and the J gene lost 0 bases, with 20 bases spanning the gap. CDR3 size: 16 residues. The CDR3 is CATTNQTATSTDTQYF. In nucleotides, the CDR3 is TGCGCCACAACGAATCAGACGGCTACTAGCACAGATACGCAGTATTTT.

The sample holds many counts of this clonotype. The chain recombines TRBV7-9 with TRBJ1-4; D possibly corresponds to TRBD1 (6 bases). CDR1 and CDR2 from the germline V gene are SEHNR and FQNEAQ (reference sequence). The length of the CDR3 is 14 residues. With 5 bases removed from V and 3 bases from J, the gap between germline ends came to 10 bases. For the CDR3, the DNA is TGTGCCAGCAGCACGACAGGCCCTAATGAAAAACTGTTTTTT. Residues: CASSTTGPNEKLFF.

This clonotype has only a few counts. The J gene is TRBJ1-2, the V gene TRBV3-1; D uncertain. CDR3 length: 13 residues. The germline V gene encodes CDR1 LGHDT and CDR2 YNNKEL (reference sequence). Trimming left V 4 bases short and J 10 bases short, with 16 bases between. CDR3 DNA: TGTGCCAGCAGCCCCCGCGGCGGGGAGGACTACACCTTC. Translation gives CASSPRGGEDYTF.

The rearrangement links TRBV7-9 to TRBJ2-3; maybe TRBD2 (5 bases). Per germline, CDR1 SEHNR and CDR2 FQNEAQ (reference sequence). The V and J ends lost 5 bases and 1 base respectively, with 16 bases between them. This CDR3 region has 16 residues. This chain's CDR3 is CASSLGSIGGTDTQYF. The CDR3 nucleotides are TGTGCCAGCAGCCTTGGGTCCATCGGGGGCACAGATACGCAGTATTTT.

The chain carries TRBV10-3 and TRBJ2-1; no clear D. This CDR3 has 14 residues. Trimming removed 7 bases from V and 8 bases from J, with 18 bases in between. Per germline, CDR1 ENHRY and CDR2 SYGVKD. The CDR3 nucleotides are TGTGCCATCAAAGCTGGTCGAGCGTTCGATGAGCAGTTCTTC. Translation gives CAIKAGRAFDEQFF.

This clonotype has only a few counts. CDR3 coding DNA: TGCGCCAGCAGCCAAGTCCCGGGGGCTTACGAGCAGTACTTC. Translating gives CASSQVPGAYEQYF. This chain uses TRBV4-3 with TRBJ2-7; D is perhaps TRBD1 or TRBD2 (6 bases each). Germline CDR1 and CDR2: LGHNA and YSLEER. Trimming removed 1 base from V and 4 bases from J, with 11 bases in between. CDR3 size: 14 residues.

This clonotype was detected a few times. The J gene is TRBJ2-3, the V gene TRBV12-3 or TRBV12-4; unclear D gene. CDR3 size: 14 residues. Between the trimmed V and J ends, which lost 6 bases and 1 base, there was a span of 11 bases. The CDR3 DNA sequence: TGTGCCAGCAGGGCCTTGAGCGGCACAGATACGCAGTATTTT. This sequence encodes CASRALSGTDTQYF.

This clonotype was observed a few times. The chain joins TRBV6-1 to TRBJ1-5; D is perhaps TRBD1 (6 bases). V lost 4 bases and J lost 7, with 17 bases in between. The germline CDR1 and CDR2 sequences are MNHNS and SASEGT. The CDR3 contains 15 residues. CDR3 sequence: CASSVESGVWQPQHF. The CDR3 DNA reads as TGTGCCAGCAGTGTGGAATCAGGGGTTTGGCAGCCCCAGCATTTT.

This clonotype was detected many times. The rearrangement links TRBV4-1 to TRBJ2-3; D uncertain. CDR3 length equals 15 residues. V was pared by 0 bases and J by 2 bases, with 9 bases between. The V gene's germline CDR1 is MGHRA and CDR2 YSYEKL. The CDR3 DNA follows: TGCGCCAGCAGCCAAGATCGTCACCCCACAGATACGCAGTATTTT. Protein sequence: CASSQDRHPTDTQYF.

Comment on this clonotype: This may be a read error, as it is one base from a much larger clone. CDR3 residues: CASSFQLIQPQHF. The CDR3 DNA sequence: TGTGCCAGCAGTTTCCAGTTAATTCAGCCCCAGCATTTT. The rearrangement joins TRBV28 to TRBJ1-5; D gene ambiguous. V was clipped by 3 bases and J by 6 bases, with 9 bases between them. This CDR3 is 13 amino acids long. The V gene's germline CDR1 is MDHEN and CDR2 SYDVKM.

This chain links TRBV11-2 with TRBJ2-7; D gene ambiguous. Trimming removed 9 bases from V and 3 bases from J, with 12 bases in between. This CDR3 contains 12 residues. The germline V gene has CDR1 SGHAT and CDR2 FQNNGV. CDR3 region: CASKIENYEQYF. CDR3 in DNA: TGTGCCAGTAAGATAGAAAACTACGAGCAGTACTTC.

The chain is built from TRBV7-7 and TRBJ2-1; TRBD2 matches 9 bases. CDR1 and CDR2 from the germline V gene are SSHAT and FNYEAQ (reference sequence). J was trimmed by 9 bases and V by 3 bases; bases with no gene match: 6. The CDR3 is 14 residues long. The CDR3 is CASSLGGGAGEQFF. In nucleotides, the CDR3 is TGTGCCAGCAGCTTGGGCGGGGGGGCCGGTGAGCAGTTCTTC.

This clonotype was observed at least ten times. The chain couples TRBV12-3 or TRBV12-4 to TRBJ1-1; 7 bases fit TRBD1. Trimming cost V 7 bases and J 3 bases; bases outside gene matches: 8. The CDR3 extends over 14 amino acids. CDR3 region: CASIPTGRDTEAFF. CDR3 nucleotides: TGTGCCAGCATCCCGACAGGGAGGGACACTGAAGCTTTCTTT.

The CDR3 DNA follows: TGTGCCAGCAGTCTAGACAGGGCGCACGAGCAGTACTTC. Residues: CASSLDRAHEQYF. The chain has TRBV6-6 and TRBJ2-7; 7 nucleotides match TRBD1. Germline CDR1 is MNHNY and CDR2 is SVGAGI (reference sequence). The CDR3 extends over 13 amino acids. The V segment lost 5 bases and the J segment 5 bases; nucleotides outside the gene matches: 6.

This clonotype was seen a handful of times. V and J are TRBV2 and TRBJ2-3; D not resolved. Deletions cut 8 bases from V and 1 base from J, with 7 bases between. Germline V lookup: CDR1 SNHLY, CDR2 FYNNEI. The CDR3 length is 12 residues. The CDR3 coding sequence is TGTGCCAGCGGAACCCGCACAGATACGCAGTATTTT. Amino acid sequence: CASGTRTDTQYF.

This clonotype was found many times. The V and J genes are TRBV7-6 and TRBJ2-1; a possible D gene is TRBD2 (6 bases). Germline V gene sequence: CDR1 SGHVS, CDR2 FNYEAQ. Deletions cut 1 base from V and 5 bases from J, with 9 bases between. This CDR3 is 14 amino acids long. Written as DNA, the CDR3 is TGTGCCAGCAGCTTAGAGGCGGGAAACAATGAGCAGTTCTTC. Translating gives CASSLEAGNNEQFF. Combining the CDR3 with reference TRBV7-6 and TRBJ2-1 gives the whole variable domain GAGVSQSPRYKVTKRGQDVALRCDPISGHVSLYWYRQALGQGPEFLTYFNYEAQQDKSGLPNDRFSAERPEGSISTLTIQRTEQRDSAMYRCASSLEAGNNEQFFGPGTRLTVL.

This clonotype showed up just a few times. The V and J genes are TRBV19 and TRBJ2-7; weak D call: TRBD1 (5 bases). The germline V gene has CDR1 LNHDA and CDR2 SQIVND (reference sequence). V was trimmed by 3 bases and J by 4 bases, leaving 13 bases between them. The CDR3 runs 14 residues. As DNA, the CDR3 is TGTGCCAGTAGTATGACCTGGACAAGTTACGAGCAGTACTTC. Its translation: CASSMTWTSYEQYF.

This clonotype turned up a few times. The chain links TRBV18 to TRBJ2-7, with 9 bases that match TRBD1. The CDR3 is made up of 14 amino acids. Trimming cost V 0 bases and J 12 bases; bases outside gene matches: 9. Germline assignment: CDR1 KGHSH and CDR2 LQKENI. The CDR3 reads CASSPPGRDRAMYF. CDR3 nucleotides: TGTGCCAGCTCACCACCGGGTCGGGACAGGGCCATGTACTTC.

The sample holds a few counts of this clonotype. This rearrangement joins TRBV5-1 to TRBJ1-2; D gene unclear. This CDR3 has 13 residues. The germline CDR1 and CDR2 sequences are SGHRS and YFSETQ. Deletions cut 4 bases from V and 4 bases from J, with 11 bases between. The chain's CDR3 is CASSLTPRYGYTF. The CDR3 nucleotides read TGCGCCAGCAGCCTGACACCCCGCTATGGCTACACCTTC.

The chain employs TRBV29-1 and TRBJ2-5; weak D call: TRBD2 (7 bases). Germline assignment: CDR1 SQVTM and CDR2 ANQGSEA. The CDR3 is 16 residues long. The V and J ends lost 7 bases and 2 bases respectively, with 23 bases between them. As DNA, the CDR3 is TGCAGCGCTGCCTGGGGGGGAGGGGGAGGGCAAGAGACCCAGTACTTC. This sequence encodes CSAAWGGGGGQETQYF.

The chain couples TRBV5-6 to TRBJ1-5; D not resolved. This CDR3 is 15 amino acids long. V was shortened by 1 base and J by 0 bases, with 8 bases between the two germline ends. Germline assignment: CDR1 SGHDT and CDR2 YYEEEE. The DNA for the CDR3 is TGTGCCAGCAGCTTGTACATGAATAGCAATCAGCCCCAGCATTTT. It yields the protein CASSLYMNSNQPQHF.

To note about this clonotype: A much larger clone lies a single base off, so this may be a read error. This chain joins TRBV7-2 and TRBJ2-3, with 9 bases that match TRBD2. CDR3 size: 15 residues. Germline V gene data show CDR1 as SGHTA and CDR2 as FQGNSA. CDR3 amino acids: CANSFAGGGTDTQYF. The CDR3 nucleotides are TGTGCCAACAGCTTCGCGGGGGGGGGCACAGATACGCAGTATTTT.

Concerning this clonotype itself: It is likely a read error, because the conserved phenylalanine at the end of the CDR3 is missing. This chain connects TRBV7-2 to TRBJ2-2; D might be TRBD1 (6 bases). CDR1 and CDR2 (germline): SGHTA, FQGNSA. This CDR3 has 15 amino acids. V was shortened by 5 bases and J by 0 bases, with 10 bases between the two germline ends. CDR3 nucleotides: TGTGCCAGCAGCCTAGGGGGTGCGAACACCGGGGAGCTGTTTTTG. Translation gives CASSLGGANTGELFL.

Note on this clonotype: It may be a read error: a sequence one base away is much more abundant. The chain employs TRBV20-1 and TRBJ2-2; D is uncertain. V gave up 0 bases and J gave up 1 base, with 3 bases separating them. The CDR3 has 13 amino acids. Germline V gene sequence: CDR1 DFQATT, CDR2 SNEGSKA (reference sequence). In DNA form, the CDR3 reads TGCAGTGCTAGAGAGCAGAACACCGGGGAGCTGTTTTTT. It specifies CSAREQNTGELFF.

The chain carries TRBV29-1 and TRBJ1-1; D is unclear. The V gene's germline CDR1 is SQVTM and CDR2 ANQGSEA. The CDR3 totals 12 residues. V was cut by 5 bases and J by 5 bases, with 12 bases left in between. CDR3 residues: CSVLRLGTEAFF. CDR3 coding DNA: TGCAGCGTTTTACGCCTGGGAACTGAAGCTTTCTTT.